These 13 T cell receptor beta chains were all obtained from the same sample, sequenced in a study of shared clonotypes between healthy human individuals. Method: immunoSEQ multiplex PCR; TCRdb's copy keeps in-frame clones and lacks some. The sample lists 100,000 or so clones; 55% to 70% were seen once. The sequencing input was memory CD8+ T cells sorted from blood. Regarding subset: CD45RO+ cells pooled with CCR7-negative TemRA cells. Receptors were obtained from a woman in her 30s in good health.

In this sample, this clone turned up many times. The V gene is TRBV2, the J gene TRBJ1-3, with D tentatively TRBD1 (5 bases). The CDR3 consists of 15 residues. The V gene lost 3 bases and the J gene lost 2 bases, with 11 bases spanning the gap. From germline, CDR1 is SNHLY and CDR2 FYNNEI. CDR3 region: CASSDETVAGNTIYF. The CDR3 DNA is TGTGCCAGCAGTGACGAGACAGTGGCTGGAAACACCATATATTTT.

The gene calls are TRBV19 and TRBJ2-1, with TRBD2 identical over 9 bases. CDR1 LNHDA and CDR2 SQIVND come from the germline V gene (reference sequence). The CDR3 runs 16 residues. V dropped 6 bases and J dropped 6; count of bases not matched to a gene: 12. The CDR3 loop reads CASREMYGTSINEQFF. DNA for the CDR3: TGTGCCAGTAGAGAAATGTATGGGACTAGCATCAATGAGCAGTTCTTC.

The DNA of the CDR3 is TGTGCCAGCAGCGCCTCGACAGAGAACACTGAAGCTTTCTTT. It is translated as CASSASTENTEAFF. V is TRBV5-5 and J is TRBJ1-1; D may be TRBD1 (5 bases). This CDR3 has 14 residues. Germline V lookup: CDR1 SGHKS, CDR2 YYEKEE (reference sequence). The V end was cut by 4 bases, the J end by 1 base, with 11 bases between.

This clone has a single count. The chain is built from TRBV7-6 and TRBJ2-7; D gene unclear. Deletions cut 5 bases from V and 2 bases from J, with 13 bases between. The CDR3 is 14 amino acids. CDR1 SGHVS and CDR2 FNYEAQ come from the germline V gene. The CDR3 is CASSPKARTYEQYF. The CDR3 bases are TGTGCCAGCAGCCCCAAGGCCCGAACCTACGAGCAGTACTTC.

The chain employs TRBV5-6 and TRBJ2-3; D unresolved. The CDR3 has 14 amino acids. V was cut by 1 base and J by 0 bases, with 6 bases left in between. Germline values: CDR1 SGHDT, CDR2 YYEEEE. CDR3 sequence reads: CASSLSGSTDTQYF. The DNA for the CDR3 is TGTGCCAGCAGCTTGTCCGGGAGCACAGATACGCAGTATTTT. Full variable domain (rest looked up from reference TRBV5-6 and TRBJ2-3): DAGVTQSPTHLIKTRGQQVTLRCSPKSGHDTVSWYQQALGQGPQFIFQYYEEEERQRGNFPDRFSGHQFPNYSSELNVNALLLGDSALYLCASSLSGSTDTQYFGPGTRLTVL.

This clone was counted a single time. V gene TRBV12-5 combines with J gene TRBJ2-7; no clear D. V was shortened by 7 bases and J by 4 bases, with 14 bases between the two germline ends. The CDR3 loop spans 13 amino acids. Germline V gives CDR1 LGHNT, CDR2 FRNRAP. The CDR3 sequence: CASASTDNYEQYF. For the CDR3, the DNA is TGTGCTAGTGCCTCCACGGATAATTACGAGCAGTACTTC.

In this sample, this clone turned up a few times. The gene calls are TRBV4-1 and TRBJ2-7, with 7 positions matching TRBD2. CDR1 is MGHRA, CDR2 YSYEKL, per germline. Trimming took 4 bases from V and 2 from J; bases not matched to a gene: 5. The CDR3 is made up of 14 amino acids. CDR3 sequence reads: CASSPGGVTYEQYF. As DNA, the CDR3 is TGCGCCAGCAGCCCGGGGGGAGTCACCTACGAGCAGTACTTC.

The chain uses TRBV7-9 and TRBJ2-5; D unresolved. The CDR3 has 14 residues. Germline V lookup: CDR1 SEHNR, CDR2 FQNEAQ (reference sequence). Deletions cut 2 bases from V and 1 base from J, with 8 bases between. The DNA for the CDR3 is TGTGCCAGCAGCTTAAGCCCCACCCAAGAGACCCAGTACTTC. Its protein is CASSLSPTQETQYF.

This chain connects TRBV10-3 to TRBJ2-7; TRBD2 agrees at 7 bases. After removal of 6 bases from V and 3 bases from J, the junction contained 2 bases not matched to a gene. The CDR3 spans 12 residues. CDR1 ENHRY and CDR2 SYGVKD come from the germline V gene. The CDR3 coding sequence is TGTGCCATCAGAACTAGCGTCTACGAGCAGTACTTC. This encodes CAIRTSVYEQYF.

CDR3 nucleotide sequence: TGTGCCAGCAGTTTACGACTAGCGGGACCCGGGCTCACCTACGAGCAGTACTTC. It encodes CASSLRLAGPGLTYEQYF. This chain links TRBV27 with TRBJ2-7, with 11 positions matching TRBD2. This CDR3 contains 18 residues. Unmatched junction bases numbered 11, after V lost 2 bases and J lost 2 bases. Germline CDR1 MNHEY, CDR2 SMNVEV (reference sequence).

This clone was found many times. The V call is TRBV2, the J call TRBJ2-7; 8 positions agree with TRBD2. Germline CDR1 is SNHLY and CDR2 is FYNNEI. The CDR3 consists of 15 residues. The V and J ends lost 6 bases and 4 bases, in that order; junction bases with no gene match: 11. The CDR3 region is CASSPSSGPIYEQYF. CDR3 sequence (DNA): TGTGCCAGCAGCCCCTCTAGCGGGCCTATATACGAGCAGTACTTC.

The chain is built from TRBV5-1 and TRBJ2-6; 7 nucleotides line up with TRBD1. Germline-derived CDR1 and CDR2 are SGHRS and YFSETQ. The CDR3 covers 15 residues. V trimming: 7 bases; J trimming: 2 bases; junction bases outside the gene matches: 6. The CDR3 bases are TGCGCCAGCCGAGGGGGCGGTCCTGGGGCCAACGTCCTGACTTTC. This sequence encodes CASRGGGPGANVLTF.

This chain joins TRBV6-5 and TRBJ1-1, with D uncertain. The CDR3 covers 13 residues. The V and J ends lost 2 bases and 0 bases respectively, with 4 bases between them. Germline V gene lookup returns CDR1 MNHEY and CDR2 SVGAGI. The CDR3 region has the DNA TGTGCCAGCAGTTACATGGTGAACACTGAAGCTTTCTTT. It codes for CASSYMVNTEAFF.